This T cell receptor beta chain was sequenced for a study of control samples from healthy donors and cancer patients. The assay was immunoSEQ multiplex PCR, and TCRdb's table has in-frame clones only and misses some. The data show roughly 220,000 clones, just under 95% seen once. The CDR3 spans 15 residues. Germline-derived CDR1 and CDR2 are KGHSH and LQKENI. V lost 1 base, J lost 3 bases, and 10 bases lay in between. The rearrangement joins TRBV18 to TRBJ1-5; D remains unclear. Material for sequencing was blood. This clonotype was obtained from a man between 50 and 59 years old in good health. The DNA of the CDR3 is TGTGCCAGCTCACCACAGCAAGCTTACAATCAGCCCCAGCATTTT. Encoded protein: CASSPQQAYNQPQHF.